This T cell receptor beta chain stems from a study of blood T cell repertoires in COVID-19. Across the whole study: Whether acute or convalescent, the COVID-19 samples came from the United States, Italy and Spain. From T cells, B-cell-depleted T cells, or PBMCs came the material, which was cDNA or gDNA.

Germline CDR1 reads KGHDR; CDR2 reads SFDVKD. CDR3 size: 11 residues. The V end lost 5 bases, the J end lost 9 bases, and 9 bases lay between the germline ends. As originally analysed: Estimation of nucleated cell counts relied on the amplification of reference gene primers. Clones were read by immunoSEQ multiplex PCR, and TCRdb kept only the in-frame ones, dropping some. The V and J calls and clone size are taken from that table; D and trimming were inferred from the DNA. The sample lists about 160,000 clones, around 80% seen once, with roughly 8.4% in the top ten. The sequence derives from a man in his 60s with acute or convalescent COVID-19. This chain joins TRBV24-1 and TRBJ1-1; a weak D match, TRBD1 (5 bases). Sample: peripheral blood. DNA of the CDR3: TGTGCCACCAGTGGGGGCGGAAAAGCTTTCTTT. Translating it yields CATSGGGKAFF.